A single sample gave rise to the 10 T cell receptor beta chains below, sequenced in a study of tumor-infiltrating lymphocytes in primary liver carcinoma. Researchers generated TCR beta cDNA from 500 ng of total RNA, relying on a constant-region primer. Generation of the TCR beta libraries relied on three nested multiplex PCR rounds using slightly modified ARM-PCR. TRBV1-TRBV30 forward primers paired with a C-beta reverse primer were used in the first two PCR rounds, which ran roughly 11 cycles each. TCRdb re-called the multiplex PCR reads with MiXCR, one entry per CDR3 protein. The sample gives 90,000 to 150,000 distinct CDR3 sequences, approximately 71% of which show up once; about 8% is in the top ten. For each extraction, RNA and DNA were obtained together from about 21-30 mg of unsorted bulk tissue. The sequenced sample was tumor-adjacent normal liver tissue. The receptor set was obtained from a woman aged 55-70 years with primary liver carcinoma and hepatitis B virus infection.

Turning to this clonotype: At one of its ends the junction is not consistent with the germline gene, which may arise from a read error. The chain employs TRBV28 and TRBJ1-2, with D maybe TRBD1 (6 bases). Germline V CDR1 and CDR2: MDHEN, SYDVKM. The CDR3 has 16 residues. CDR3: CASSEQNRVNNHGYTF. The CDR3 bases are TGTGCCAGCAGTGAGCAGAACAGGGTAAATAACCATGGCTACACCTTC.

As concerns this clonotype: With a much larger clone just one base away, this may be a read error. The V call is TRBV4-1, the J call TRBJ2-5, with 11 bases identical to TRBD2. J lost 8 bases, V lost 1 base, and 27 bases had no gene match. Germline loops: CDR1 MGHRA, CDR2 YSYEKL. CDR3 length equals 22 residues. CDR3 sequence reads: CASSQGGGASGRPSRELITQYF. The CDR3 nucleotides are TGCGCCAGCAGCCAAGGGGGGGGAGCTAGCGGGAGGCCCTCGCGAGAATTGATAACCCAGTACTTC.

To note about this clonotype: This sequence may be a read error, since a much larger clone differs from it by one base. The V and J genes are TRBV6-4 and TRBJ2-3; TRBD1 might be the D (7 bases). The CDR3 runs to 16 residues. CDR1 and CDR2 (germline): MRHNA, SNTAGT. CDR3 nucleotides: TGTGCCAGCAGTCCGGGACTCGAAGGGGGCACAGATATGCAGTATTTT. It yields the protein CASSPGLEGGTDMQYF.

This clonotype was observed a single time. Mismatch with germline at one junction end may stem from a read error. The V gene is TRBV7-9, the J gene TRBJ1-2, with TRBD1 matching 7 bases. Germline V gene data show CDR1 as SEHNR and CDR2 as FQNEAQ (reference sequence). This CDR3 is built from 15 residues. Here the CDR3 reads CAGSSRGTDNYGYTF. The CDR3 bases are TGCGCCGGCAGCTCCCGAGGGACAGATAACTATGGCTACACCTTC.

This clonotype was recorded a few times. Here the CDR3 reads CASSVAGATEQYF. Written as DNA, the CDR3 is TGTGCCAGCAGCGTAGCTGGCGCAACCGAGCAGTACTTC. The chain has TRBV9 and TRBJ2-7, with D uncertain. The CDR3 has 13 residues. Per the germline V gene, CDR1 is SGDLS and CDR2 is YYNGEE. V lost 0 bases, J lost 6 bases, and 10 bases lay in between.

To note about this clonotype: One end of the junction does not line up with germline, which may come from a read error. CDR3 protein: CAISQEFGGWSAGYTF. CDR3 DNA sequence: TGTGCCATCAGCCAAGAGTTCGGGGGATGGAGTGCCGGCTACACCTTC. The chain combines TRBV14 with TRBJ1-2, with D perhaps TRBD1 (5 bases). The CDR3 length is 16 residues. CDR1 and CDR2 (germline): SGHDN, FVKESK. The full variable domain, with the rest looked up from reference TRBV14 and TRBJ1-2, is EAGVTQFPSHSVIEKGQTVTLRCDPISGHDNLYWYRRVMGKEIKFLLHFVKESKQDESGMPNNRFLAERTGGTYSTLKVQPAELEDSGVYFCAISQEFGGWSAGYTFGSGTRLTVV.

A word on this clonotype: The junction departs from the called germline gene at one end, perhaps through a read error. J is TRBJ2-5 and V is TRBV5-4, with 7 bases aligning to TRBD1. In germline, CDR1 is SGHNT, CDR2 YYREEE (reference sequence). This CDR3 is built from 15 residues. CDR3 residues: CVSSHGTANQETQYF. The CDR3 region has the DNA TGTGTCAGCAGCCACGGGACAGCCAACCAAGAGACCCAGTACTTT.

J is TRBJ2-2 and V is TRBV6-5; D is perhaps TRBD2 (5 bases). Germline V lookup: CDR1 MNHEY, CDR2 SVGAGI. With 5 bases removed from V and 4 bases from J, the gap between germline ends came to 38 bases. The CDR3 is made up of 23 amino acids. For the CDR3, the DNA is TGTGCCAGCAGTAACCCTGGGGTACAGCGGAAGGGCCCTTTAACGTTGAGCACCGGGGAGCTGTTTTTT. Protein product: CASSNPGVQRKGPLTLSTGELFF.

As concerns this clonotype: A read error may be the cause here, since a much bigger clone is one base away. The chain carries TRBV24-1 and TRBJ2-5; D may be TRBD2 (5 bases). The CDR3 covers 13 residues. Germline V lookup: CDR1 KGHDR, CDR2 SFDVKD. CDR3 residues: CVTGAGVRETQYF. The CDR3 region has the DNA TGTGTCACCGGTGCCGGGGTCAGGGAGACCCAGTACTTC.

V usage is TRBV29-1 and J usage is TRBJ2-7; unclear D gene. From germline, CDR1 is SQVTM and CDR2 ANQGSEA. This CDR3 is built from 12 residues. CDR3 bases: TGCAGTGCCTCCCTTTCCATCCACGAGCAGTACTTC. This translates into CSASLSIHEQYF.